Each of the 9 T cell receptor beta chains below was sequenced from the same sample in a study of OX40 agonist ivuxolimab in advanced cancers. Clones were read by immunoSEQ multiplex PCR, and TCRdb kept only the in-frame ones, dropping some. The table shows over 70,000 clones, with around 89% occurring only once. Sequencing was performed on CD4+ or CD8+ T cells sorted from blood, taken in a trial of the OX40 agonist ivuxolimab. Source of these receptors: an adult with an advanced solid tumor such as melanoma, head and neck, liver or kidney cancer.

The chain combines TRBV28 with TRBJ2-1, with 9 bases identical to TRBD1. The CDR3 totals 13 residues. Per germline, CDR1 MDHEN and CDR2 SYDVKM. The trim removed 3 bases at V and 9 bases at J, leaving 3 bases unmatched. CDR3 sequence (DNA): TGTGCCAGCAGTTTTACAGGGGGCCCTGAGCAGTTCTTC. Protein sequence: CASSFTGGPEQFF.

This rearrangement joins TRBV30 to TRBJ1-2; no firm D call. The V end lost 0 bases, the J end lost 4 bases, and 12 bases lay between the germline ends. The germline gives CDR1 GTSNPN, CDR2 SVGIG (reference sequence). The CDR3 runs 14 residues. The CDR3 nucleotides read TGTGCCTGGAGTGTACTGGGCCCGACCTATGGCTACACCTTC. The encoded protein is CAWSVLGPTYGYTF. Complete variable domain (other parts from reference TRBV30 and TRBJ1-2): SQTIHQWPATLVQPVGSPLSLECTVEGTSNPNLYWYRQAAGRGLQLLFYSVGIGQISSEVPQNLSASRPQDRQFILSSKKLLLSDSGFYLCAWSVLGPTYGYTFGSGTRLTVV.

This clone was seen just once. J is TRBJ2-7 and V is TRBV28, with D perhaps TRBD1 or TRBD2 (5 bases each). Germline CDR1 reads MDHEN; CDR2 reads SYDVKM. The CDR3 is 14 amino acids. V lost 3 bases and J lost 3, with 12 bases in between. As DNA, the CDR3 is TGTGCCAGCAGTTTCCGTTTGGGGGACTACGAGCAGTACTTC. Its translation: CASSFRLGDYEQYF.

V and J are TRBV6-5 and TRBJ1-1, with 7 bases that match TRBD1. The CDR3 runs to 15 residues. Trimming removed 4 bases from V and 1 base from J; junction bases left unmatched: 6. In germline, CDR1 is MNHEY, CDR2 SVGAGI. The CDR3 spells CASSSNRGPNTEAFF. CDR3 coding DNA: TGTGCCAGCAGTTCAAACAGGGGCCCGAACACTGAAGCTTTCTTT.

This clone was picked up one time. This chain connects TRBV7-3 to TRBJ2-1; 8 positions match TRBD2. V lost 3 bases to trimming and J lost 2 bases; unmatched junction nucleotides: 3. Germline V CDR1 and CDR2: SGHTA, FQGTGA. The CDR3 is 15 residues long. The CDR3 bases are TGTGCCAGCAGCTTTACTAGCGGAGCCTACAATGAGCAGTTCTTC. It encodes CASSFTSGAYNEQFF.

The J gene is TRBJ1-2, the V gene TRBV5-4; TRBD1 agrees at 9 bases. V shed 1 base, J shed 7 bases, and the junction held 2 bases outside the gene matches. CDR3 length: 13 residues. From germline, CDR1 is SGHNT and CDR2 YYREEE (reference sequence). CDR3 sequence reads: CASSLWDRVGYTF. The DNA for the CDR3 is TGTGCCAGCAGCTTGTGGGACAGGGTTGGCTACACCTTC.

The genes are TRBV9 and TRBJ2-1, with D perhaps TRBD2 (6 bases). Germline V gene sequence: CDR1 SGDLS, CDR2 YYNGEE. The germline V and J ends were trimmed by 4 bases and 8 bases, with 16 bases remaining between them. This CDR3 has 14 residues. CDR3 protein: CASSPMGGGDEQFF. In nucleotides, the CDR3 is TGTGCCAGCAGCCCTATGGGGGGTGGGGATGAGCAGTTCTTC.

The chain has TRBV27 and TRBJ2-7; D is unclear. This CDR3 region has 18 residues. Germline V lookup: CDR1 MNHEY, CDR2 SMNVEV (reference sequence). The V gene lost 5 bases and the J gene lost 3 bases, with 26 bases spanning the gap. CDR3 bases: TGTGCCAGCAGTCCAGAGAAAAGCCCGGCGTCTACCTTCTACGAGCAGTACTTC. Amino acids: CASSPEKSPASTFYEQYF.

This chain links TRBV29-1 with TRBJ1-1, with 8 positions matching TRBD1. Germline V gene lookup returns CDR1 SQVTM and CDR2 ANQGSEA. CDR3 size: 14 residues. J gave up 4 bases and V 4 bases, and 8 bases lay outside the gene matches. The CDR3 reads CSVAGGGLGTEAFF. The CDR3 nucleotides are TGCAGCGTTGCAGGGGGCGGATTGGGCACTGAAGCTTTCTTT.